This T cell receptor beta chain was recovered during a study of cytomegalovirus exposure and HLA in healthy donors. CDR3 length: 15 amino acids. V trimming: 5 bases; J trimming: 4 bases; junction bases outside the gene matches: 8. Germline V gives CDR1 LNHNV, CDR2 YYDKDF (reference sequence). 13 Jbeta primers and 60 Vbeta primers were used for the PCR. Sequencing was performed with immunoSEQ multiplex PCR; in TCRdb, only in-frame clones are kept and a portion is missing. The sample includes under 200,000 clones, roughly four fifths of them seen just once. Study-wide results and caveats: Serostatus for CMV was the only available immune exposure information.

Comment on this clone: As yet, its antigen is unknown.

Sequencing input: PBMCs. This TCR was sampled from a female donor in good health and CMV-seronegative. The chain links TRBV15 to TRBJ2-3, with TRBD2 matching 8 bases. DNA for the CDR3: TGTGCCACCAGCGCCCGGACTAGCCACTCAGATACGCAGTATTTT. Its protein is CATSARTSHSDTQYF.